The 21 T cell receptor beta chains given below trace back to one sample, sequenced in a study of T cells expressing NK-cell markers. TCRdb reprocessed the 5' RACE reads and reports one entry per CDR3 protein, with no DNA. Found here are some 410,000 distinct CDR3 sequences; the top ten clones hold about 7.3%. Sequenced: blood T cells: a sorted CD56 or NKG2C T cell subset, CD4+ or CD8+ T cells, or bulk PBMC T cells (not recorded which). Source of these receptors: a woman between 18 and 69 years old in good health.

The chain has TRBV5-1 and TRBJ2-1; TCRdb names TRBD1, which stays unverified in the absence of DNA. CDR3 length: 17 amino acids. Germline assignment: CDR1 SGHRS and CDR2 YFSETQ. The chain's CDR3 is CASSWTTGGVQDNEQFF.

This sequence joins TRBV27 and TRBJ1-3; TCRdb proposes TRBD1, but this gene call is untestable without DNA. The CDR3 extends over 19 amino acids. Looked up from germline, CDR1 is MNHEY and CDR2 is SMNVEV (reference sequence). The CDR3 sequence: CASSLSGVDRAYSGNTIYF.

The genes are TRBV4-3 and TRBJ2-1; TCRdb's D call of TRBD1 is untestable without DNA. The CDR3 runs 13 residues. Germline values: CDR1 LGHNA, CDR2 YSLEER. Here the CDR3 reads CASSQGEGQEQFF.

The chain joins TRBV5-1 to TRBJ2-1. CDR3 length: 13 residues. Germline V gene data show CDR1 as SGHRS and CDR2 as YFSETQ. CDR3 residues: CASSPTGTGEQFF.

The chain employs TRBV7-9 and TRBJ2-1; checking the TCRdb D call of TRBD1 is not possible without DNA. Per the germline V gene, CDR1 is SEHNR and CDR2 is FQNEAQ (reference sequence). The CDR3 length is 17 residues. The CDR3 protein is CASSPGTGGVGYNEQFF.

This chain uses TRBV20-1 with TRBJ1-2; no DNA is available, so the TRBD1 call from TCRdb remains unchecked. The CDR3 is made up of 13 amino acids. Germline V gene lookup returns CDR1 DFQATT and CDR2 SNEGSKA (reference sequence). CDR3 sequence reads: CSATGTLNYGYTF.

The rearrangement joins TRBV29-1 to TRBJ2-7; with no DNA, the TCRdb D assignment of TRBD2 cannot be verified. The germline CDR1 and CDR2 sequences are SQVTM and ANQGSEA. This CDR3 spans 13 amino acids. The CDR3 spells CSVGGPSSYEQYF.

This chain connects TRBV12-3 or TRBV12-4 to TRBJ1-5; TCRdb picks TRBD1, but there is no DNA to check that call. The CDR3 covers 15 residues. CDR3 in amino acids: CASSFGTGVYQPQHF.

V is TRBV29-1 and J is TRBJ2-6. CDR3 length: 13 residues. Germline CDR1 SQVTM, CDR2 ANQGSEA. The CDR3: CSAGVSGANVLTF.

V and J are TRBV4-3 and TRBJ2-1; the TCRdb call, TRBD2, lacks DNA for checking. The CDR3 has 16 amino acids. The germline CDR1 and CDR2 sequences are LGHNA and YSLEER. The CDR3 sequence is CASSQDPSGINNEQFF.

The chain couples TRBV20-1 to TRBJ2-2; TCRdb gives TRBD1 as the D gene, but with no DNA this cannot be confirmed. Looked up from germline, CDR1 is DFQATT and CDR2 is SNEGSKA (reference sequence). The CDR3 length is 15 residues. CDR3 sequence reads: CSAKLTGLASGELFF.

The V and J genes are TRBV12-3 or TRBV12-4 and TRBJ2-3; TCRdb selects TRBD1, and the lack of DNA leaves this call unchecked. The CDR3 is 16 amino acids. The CDR3 loop reads CASSLQGSSSTDTQYF.

V gene TRBV4-3 combines with J gene TRBJ2-1; lacking DNA, the TRBD2 call made by TCRdb goes unchecked. The CDR3 totals 18 residues. Germline-derived CDR1 and CDR2 are LGHNA and YSLEER. CDR3: CASSQDRLPSGNYNEQFF.

The chain couples TRBV7-9 to TRBJ1-1; the TCRdb call, TRBD1, lacks DNA for checking. CDR1 is SEHNR and CDR2 is FQNEAQ in the germline V gene (reference sequence). This CDR3 contains 13 residues. CDR3 loop: CASRGPRDTEAFF.

V gene TRBV4-2 combines with J gene TRBJ2-3; TCRdb's D call of TRBD2 is untestable without DNA. The V gene's germline CDR1 is LGHNA and CDR2 YNFKEQ. This CDR3 is built from 21 residues. This chain's CDR3 is CASSQGVHGTSGSLGQDTQYF.

The gene calls are TRBV12-3 or TRBV12-4 and TRBJ2-6; TCRdb gives TRBD1 as the D gene, but with no DNA this cannot be confirmed. The CDR3 loop spans 15 amino acids. This chain's CDR3 is CASSLSGTGANVLTF.

The chain joins TRBV4-2 to TRBJ1-1; absent DNA, TCRdb's TRBD1 call cannot be checked. The CDR3 consists of 14 residues. CDR1 is LGHNA, CDR2 YNFKEQ, per germline. The CDR3 sequence: CASSQADRELVAFF.

This sequence joins TRBV6-1 and TRBJ1-2. The germline V gene has CDR1 MNHNS and CDR2 SASEGT. This CDR3 contains 13 residues. The CDR3 here is CASSESEVYGYTF.

V usage is TRBV3-1 and J usage is TRBJ1-1; with no DNA, the TCRdb D assignment of TRBD1 cannot be verified. Germline lookup yields CDR1 LGHDT and CDR2 YNNKEL (reference sequence). This CDR3 has 13 amino acids. CDR3 sequence reads: CASSQGRVTEAFF.

This chain links TRBV4-2 with TRBJ2-1; with no DNA, the TCRdb D assignment of TRBD2 cannot be verified. Germline V gene sequence: CDR1 LGHNA, CDR2 YNFKEQ. This CDR3 is built from 16 residues. This CDR3 reads CASSPPGSGGDNEQFF.

This chain connects TRBV7-9 to TRBJ1-1. The CDR3 loop spans 14 amino acids. Per germline, CDR1 SEHNR and CDR2 FQNEAQ (reference sequence). The CDR3 sequence is CASSSERRVTEAFF. The full variable domain, with the rest looked up from reference TRBV7-9 and TRBJ1-1, is DTGVSQNPRHKITKRGQNVTFRCDPISEHNRLYWYRQTLGQGPEFLTYFQNEAQLEKSRLLSDRFSAERPKGSFSTLEIQRTEQGDSAMYLCASSSERRVTEAFFGQGTRLTVV.